This T cell receptor (beta chain) was recorded in a study of T-cell memory formation after mild COVID-19. Background on the study: Clusters were largely donor specific.

Findings and limits, study-wide: Specificity for SARS-CoV-2 was not confirmed among the second-wave clones peaking on day 37. CD4+ contracting clones were mainly CM and EM; CD8+ ones, EMRA. Memory sampled before infection contained some responding clones, suggesting cross-reactive memory joined.

A few counts support this clonotype. What it recognizes is unknown. TCRdb processed the 5' RACE reads anew with MiXCR; each CDR3 protein has one entry. The sample holds roughly 450,000 distinct CDR3 sequences, approximately 18% seen once. This TCR derives from a young man who had mild COVID-19 (a few samples of this study predate the infection). Cell type and time point are not known. Material: PBMCs or a T cell subset sorted from them (not recorded which).

The CDR3 here is CASSSFNEKLFF. CDR3 bases: TGTGCCAGCAGCTCTTTTAATGAAAAACTGTTTTTT. This sequence joins TRBV7-2 and TRBJ1-4, with D hard to call. The V end lost 4 bases, the J end lost 4 bases, and 4 bases lay between the germline ends. This CDR3 region has 12 residues. CDR1 and CDR2 from the germline V gene are SGHTA and FQGNSA.